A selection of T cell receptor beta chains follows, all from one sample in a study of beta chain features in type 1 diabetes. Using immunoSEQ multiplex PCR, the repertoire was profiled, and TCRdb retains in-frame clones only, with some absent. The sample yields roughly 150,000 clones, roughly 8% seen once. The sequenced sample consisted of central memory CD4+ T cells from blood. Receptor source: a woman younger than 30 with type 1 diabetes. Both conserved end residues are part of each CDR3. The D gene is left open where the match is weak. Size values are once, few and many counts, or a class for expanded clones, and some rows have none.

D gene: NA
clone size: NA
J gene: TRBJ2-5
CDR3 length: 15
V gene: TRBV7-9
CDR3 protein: CASSLATGAEETQYF
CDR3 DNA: TGTGCCAGCAGCTTAGCGACTGGGGCAGAAGAGACCCAGTACTTC

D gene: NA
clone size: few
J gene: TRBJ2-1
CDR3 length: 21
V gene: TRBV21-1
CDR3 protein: CASSKGVIAGVGGKLRNEQFF
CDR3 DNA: TGTGCCAGCAGCAAAGGGGTGATAGCGGGAGTTGGGGGGAAGTTAAGGAATGAGCAGTTCTTC

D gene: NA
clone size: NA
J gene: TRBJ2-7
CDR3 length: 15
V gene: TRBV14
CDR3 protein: CASSQFWGDPYEQYF
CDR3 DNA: TGTGCCAGCAGCCAATTCTGGGGGGACCCCTACGAGCAGTACTTC

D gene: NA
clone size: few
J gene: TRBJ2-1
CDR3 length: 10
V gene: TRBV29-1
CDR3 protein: CSVGRREQFF
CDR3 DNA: TGCAGCGTTGGGAGACGTGAGCAGTTCTTC

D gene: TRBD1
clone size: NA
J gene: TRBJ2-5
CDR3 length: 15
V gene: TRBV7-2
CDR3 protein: CASSLQTGTAETQYF
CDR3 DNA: TGTGCCAGCAGCCTCCAGACCGGGACAGCAGAGACCCAGTACTTC

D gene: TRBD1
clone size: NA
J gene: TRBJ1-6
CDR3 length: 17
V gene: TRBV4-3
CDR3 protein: CASGMGTGGLNNSPLHF
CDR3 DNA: TGCGCCAGCGGGATGGGAACAGGGGGCTTGAATAATTCACCCCTCCACTTT

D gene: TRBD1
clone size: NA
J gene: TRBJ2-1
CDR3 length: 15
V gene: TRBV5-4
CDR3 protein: CASSERQGATNEQFF
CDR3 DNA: TGTGCCAGCAGCGAACGACAGGGGGCCACGAATGAGCAGTTCTTC

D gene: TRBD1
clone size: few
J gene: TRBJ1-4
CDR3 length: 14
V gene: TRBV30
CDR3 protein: CAWSPGQGREKLFF
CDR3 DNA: TGTGCCTGGAGCCCGGGACAGGGACGCGAAAAACTGTTTTTT

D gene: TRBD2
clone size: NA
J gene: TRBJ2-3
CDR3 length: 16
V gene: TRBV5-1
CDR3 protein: CASSEGLAGGMDTQYF
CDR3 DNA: TGCGCCAGCAGCGAGGGACTAGCGGGGGGGATGGATACGCAGTATTTT

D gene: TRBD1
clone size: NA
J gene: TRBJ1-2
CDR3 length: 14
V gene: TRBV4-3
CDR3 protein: CASSRGQGEYGYTF
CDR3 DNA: TGCGCCAGCAGCCGAGGACAGGGGGAGTATGGCTACACCTTC

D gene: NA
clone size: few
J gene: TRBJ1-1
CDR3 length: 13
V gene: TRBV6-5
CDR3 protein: CASMGGRRTQAFF
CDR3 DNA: TGTGCCAGCATGGGGGGGCGGAGGACCCAAGCTTTCTTT

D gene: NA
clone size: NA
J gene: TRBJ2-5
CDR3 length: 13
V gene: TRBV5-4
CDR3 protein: CASKWTDQETQYF
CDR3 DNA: TGTGCCAGCAAATGGACAGATCAAGAGACCCAGTACTTC

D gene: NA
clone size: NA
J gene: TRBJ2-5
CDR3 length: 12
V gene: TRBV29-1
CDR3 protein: CSVEFGGETQYF
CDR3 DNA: TGCAGCGTTGAATTTGGAGGGGAGACCCAGTACTTC

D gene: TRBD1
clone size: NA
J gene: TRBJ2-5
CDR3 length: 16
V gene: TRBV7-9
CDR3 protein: CASSFGDRGQQETQYF
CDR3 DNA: TGTGCCAGCAGCTTTGGCGACAGGGGCCAACAAGAGACCCAGTACTTC

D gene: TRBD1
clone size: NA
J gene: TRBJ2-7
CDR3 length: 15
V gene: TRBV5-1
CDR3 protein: CASQGPTGESYEQYF
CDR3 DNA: TGCGCCAGCCAGGGTCCGACAGGGGAATCCTACGAGCAGTACTTC

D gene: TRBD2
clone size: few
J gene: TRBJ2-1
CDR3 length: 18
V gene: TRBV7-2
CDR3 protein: CASSSRGSGGPGYNEQFF
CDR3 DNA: TGTGCCAGCAGTTCCCGGGGTAGCGGGGGGCCGGGATACAATGAGCAGTTCTTC

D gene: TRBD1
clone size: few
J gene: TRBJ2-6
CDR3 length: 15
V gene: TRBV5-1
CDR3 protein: CASSSQGAGANVLTF
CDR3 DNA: TGCGCCAGCAGCTCCCAGGGGGCTGGGGCCAACGTCCTGACTTTC

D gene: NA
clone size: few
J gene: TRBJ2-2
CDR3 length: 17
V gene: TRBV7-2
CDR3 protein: CASSLAPTGSGRGELFF
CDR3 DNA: TGTGCCAGCAGCTTAGCCCCAACGGGGTCGGGTCGGGGGGAGCTGTTTTTT

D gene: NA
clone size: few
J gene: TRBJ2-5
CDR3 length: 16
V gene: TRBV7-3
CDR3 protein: CASSSSIGGPLETQYF
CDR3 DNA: TGTGCCAGCAGCTCATCTATCGGGGGGCCGTTGGAGACCCAGTACTTC

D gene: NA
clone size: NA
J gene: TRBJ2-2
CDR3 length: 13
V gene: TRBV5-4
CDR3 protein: CASSAVGVRELFF
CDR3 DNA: TGTGCCAGCAGCGCGGTAGGGGTTAGGGAGCTGTTTTTT

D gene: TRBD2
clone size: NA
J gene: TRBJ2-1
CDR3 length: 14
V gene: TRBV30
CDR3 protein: CAWRLAGGHNEQFF
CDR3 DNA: TGTGCCTGGAGATTGGCGGGAGGACACAATGAGCAGTTCTTC

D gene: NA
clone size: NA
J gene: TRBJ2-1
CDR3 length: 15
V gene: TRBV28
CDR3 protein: CASSFVGSSYNEQFF
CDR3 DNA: TGTGCCAGCAGTTTCGTGGGCAGCTCCTACAATGAGCAGTTCTTC

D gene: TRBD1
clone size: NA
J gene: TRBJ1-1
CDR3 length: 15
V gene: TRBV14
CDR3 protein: CASSQGDRANTEAFF
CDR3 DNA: TGTGCCAGCAGCCAAGGGGACAGGGCGAACACTGAAGCTTTCTTT

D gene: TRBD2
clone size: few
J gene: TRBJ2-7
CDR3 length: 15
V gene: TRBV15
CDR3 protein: CATSRGVGRAYEQYF
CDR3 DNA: TGTGCCACCAGCAGAGGGGTAGGGAGGGCCTACGAGCAGTACTTC

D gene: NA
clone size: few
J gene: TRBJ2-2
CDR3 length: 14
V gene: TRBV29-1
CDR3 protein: CSVVSDRNTGELFF
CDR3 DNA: TGCAGCGTTGTATCGGACAGAAACACCGGGGAGCTGTTTTTT

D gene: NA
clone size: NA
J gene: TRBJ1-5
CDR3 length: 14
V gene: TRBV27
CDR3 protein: CASSPVGGFQPQHF
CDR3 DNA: TGTGCCAGCAGCCCCGTCGGGGGGTTTCAGCCCCAGCATTTT

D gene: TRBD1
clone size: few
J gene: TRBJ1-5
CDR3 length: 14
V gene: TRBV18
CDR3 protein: CASSLDRGRQPQHF
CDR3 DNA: TGTGCCAGCTCACTCGACAGGGGGCGTCAGCCCCAGCATTTT

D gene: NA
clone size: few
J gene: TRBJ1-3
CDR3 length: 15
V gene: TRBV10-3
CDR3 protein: CAISESSGSGNTIYF
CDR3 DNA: TGTGCCATCAGTGAGTCGTCAGGGTCTGGAAACACCATATATTTT

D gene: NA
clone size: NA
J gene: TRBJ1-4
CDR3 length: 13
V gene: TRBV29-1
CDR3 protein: CSVGDTSNEKLFF
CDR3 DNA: TGCAGCGTGGGGGACACATCTAATGAAAAACTGTTTTTT

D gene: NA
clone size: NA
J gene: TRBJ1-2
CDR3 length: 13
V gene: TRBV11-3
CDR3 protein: CASSHPGGNGYTF
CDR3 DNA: TGTGCCAGCAGCCACCCGGGAGGCAATGGCTACACCTTC

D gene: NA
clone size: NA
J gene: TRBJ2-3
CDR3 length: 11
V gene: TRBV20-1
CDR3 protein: CSVSRTDTQYF
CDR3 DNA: TGCAGTGTATCCAGAACAGATACGCAGTATTTT

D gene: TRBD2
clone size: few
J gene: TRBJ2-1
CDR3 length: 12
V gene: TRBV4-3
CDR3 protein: CASSVPGGEQFF
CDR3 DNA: TGCGCCAGCTCCGTCCCCGGGGGGGAGCAGTTCTTC

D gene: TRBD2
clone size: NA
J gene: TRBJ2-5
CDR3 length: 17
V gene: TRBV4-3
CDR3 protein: CASSQDRASGIRETQYF
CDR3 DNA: TGCGCCAGCAGCCAAGATCGGGCTAGCGGGATCCGGGAGACCCAGTACTTC

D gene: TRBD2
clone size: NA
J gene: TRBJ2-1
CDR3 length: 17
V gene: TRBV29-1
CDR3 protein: CSAPPGGLAGSYNEQFF
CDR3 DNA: TGCAGCGCACCACCCGGGGGACTAGCTGGTTCCTACAATGAGCAGTTCTTC

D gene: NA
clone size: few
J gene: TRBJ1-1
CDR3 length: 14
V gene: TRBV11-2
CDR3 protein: CASTTSEWVAEAFF
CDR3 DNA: TGTGCCAGCACTACAAGCGAGTGGGTCGCTGAAGCTTTCTTT

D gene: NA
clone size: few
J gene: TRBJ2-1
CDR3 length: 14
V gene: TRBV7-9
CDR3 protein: CASSSRGRGNEQFF
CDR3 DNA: TGTGCCAGCAGCTCGCGGGGCAGGGGGAATGAGCAGTTCTTC

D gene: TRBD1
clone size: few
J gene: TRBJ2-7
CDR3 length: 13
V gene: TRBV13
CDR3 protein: CASSETGAYEQYF
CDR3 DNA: TGTGCCAGCAGCGAGACAGGGGCCTACGAGCAGTACTTC

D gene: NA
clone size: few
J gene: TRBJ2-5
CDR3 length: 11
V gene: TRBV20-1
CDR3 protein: CSARGLETQYF
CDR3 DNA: TGCAGTGCTAGGGGGCTAGAGACCCAGTACTTC

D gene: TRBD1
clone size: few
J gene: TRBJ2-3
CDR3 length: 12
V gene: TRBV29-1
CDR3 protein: CSVYGQDDTQYF
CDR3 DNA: TGCAGCGTTTACGGACAGGACGATACGCAGTATTTT

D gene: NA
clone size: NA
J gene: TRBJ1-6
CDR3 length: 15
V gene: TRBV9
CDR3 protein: CASSQEGPRGSPLHF
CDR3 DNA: TGTGCCAGCAGCCAAGAAGGACCTCGAGGGTCACCCCTCCACTTT

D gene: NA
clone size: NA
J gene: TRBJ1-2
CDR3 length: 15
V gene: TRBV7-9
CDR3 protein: CASSLAGTLQRGYTF
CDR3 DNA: TGTGCCAGCAGCTTAGCCGGGACACTACAGAGGGGCTACACCTTC

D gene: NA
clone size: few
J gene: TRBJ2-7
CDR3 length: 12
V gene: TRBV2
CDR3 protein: CASSYLRGEQYF
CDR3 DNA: TGTGCCAGCAGTTATCTCAGGGGCGAGCAGTACTTC

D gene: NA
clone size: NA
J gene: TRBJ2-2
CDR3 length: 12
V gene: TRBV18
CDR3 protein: CASSQGTGELFF
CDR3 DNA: TGTGCCAGCTCCCAGGGCACCGGGGAGCTGTTTTTT

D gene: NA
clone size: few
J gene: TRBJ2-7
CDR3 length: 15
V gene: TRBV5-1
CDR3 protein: CASRRYGESSYEQYF
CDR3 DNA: TGCGCCAGTCGCCGGTACGGGGAGAGCTCCTACGAGCAGTACTTC

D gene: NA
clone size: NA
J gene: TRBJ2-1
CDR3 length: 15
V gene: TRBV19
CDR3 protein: CASRLMRGLGNEQFF
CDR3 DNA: TGTGCCAGTAGACTGATGAGGGGGTTGGGGAATGAGCAGTTCTTC

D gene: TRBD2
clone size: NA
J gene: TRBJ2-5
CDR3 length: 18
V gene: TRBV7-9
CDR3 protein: CASSLFTSGPSLAGTQYF
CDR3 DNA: TGTGCCAGCAGCCTCTTCACTAGCGGTCCTAGTCTCGCGGGGACCCAGTACTTC